One and the same sample provided the 10 T cell receptor beta chains below, sequenced in a study of T-cell memory formation after mild COVID-19. TCRdb used MiXCR to reprocess the 5' RACE reads, holding one entry per CDR3 protein. The sample shows over 400,000 distinct CDR3 sequences, about 25% of them seen only once. Sequencing was carried out using PBMCs or a T cell subset sorted from them (not recorded which). These TCRs come from an adult woman who had mild COVID-19 (a few samples of this study predate the infection). Cell type and time point are not known.

This chain links TRBV7-8 with TRBJ2-7; D may be TRBD1 (5 bases). The CDR3 runs to 13 residues. V shed 5 bases and J shed 5 bases, with 13 bases lying between them. Germline CDR1 SGHVS, CDR2 FQNEAQ. CDR3 bases: TGTGCCAGCAGCCCCAGGGTTATGCACGAGCAGTACTTC. Its translation is CASSPRVMHEQYF.

The chain carries TRBV6-5 and TRBJ1-2, with no clear D. V was pared by 4 bases and J by 1 base, with 13 bases between. The V gene's germline CDR1 is MNHEY and CDR2 SVGAGI. The CDR3 is made up of 15 amino acids. The CDR3 reads CASSFLDGINYGYTF. The DNA for the CDR3 is TGTGCCAGCAGTTTCCTGGACGGGATTAACTATGGCTACACCTTC.

This clonotype appeared a few times. The chain links TRBV12-3 or TRBV12-4 to TRBJ2-5, with D perhaps TRBD1 (6 bases). The V end was cut by 6 bases, the J end by 4 bases, with 24 bases between. There are 17 residues in the CDR3. The CDR3 region is CASSWDKLTYTGETQYF. CDR3 nucleotide sequence: TGTGCCAGCAGCTGGGACAAACTGACCTATACCGGAGAGACCCAGTACTTC.

The J gene is TRBJ2-7, the V gene TRBV20-1, with 14 bases fitting TRBD2. The V and J ends lost 4 bases and 6 bases, in that order; junction bases with no gene match: 5. The CDR3 extends over 14 amino acids. CDR1 and CDR2 from the germline V gene are DFQATT and SNEGSKA (reference sequence). Here the CDR3 reads CSATPTSGRAEQYF. In DNA, the CDR3 is TGCAGTGCTACGCCGACTAGCGGGAGGGCCGAGCAGTACTTC.

The CDR3 DNA follows: TGTGCCAGCAGCCCCAGAACCTTTGGGGAGACCCAGTACTTC. Its translation is CASSPRTFGETQYF. V usage is TRBV9 and J usage is TRBJ2-5; D is unresolved. V gave up 4 bases and J gave up 5 bases, with 15 bases separating them. The CDR3 consists of 14 residues. In germline, CDR1 is SGDLS, CDR2 YYNGEE.

This clonotype was observed a handful of times. The chain links TRBV2 to TRBJ2-5; the D gene is possibly TRBD2 (5 bases). Trimming removed 4 bases at V and 4 bases at J, with 10 bases between. The CDR3 is 13 residues long. CDR1 SNHLY and CDR2 FYNNEI come from the germline V gene. CDR3 sequence reads: CASSASGLETQYF. CDR3 DNA sequence: TGTGCCAGCAGTGCATCGGGGTTAGAGACCCAGTACTTC.

The chain links TRBV2 to TRBJ1-2, with D perhaps TRBD1 (6 bases). Germline loops: CDR1 SNHLY, CDR2 FYNNEI. With 2 bases removed from V and 9 bases from J, the gap between germline ends came to 13 bases. The CDR3 runs 13 residues. The CDR3 reads CASSETGKESYTF. In DNA, the CDR3 is TGTGCCAGCAGTGAAACAGGGAAAGAGAGCTACACCTTC.

This clonotype was seen only a few times. The chain uses TRBV7-8 and TRBJ2-2; 9 nucleotides line up with TRBD2. Germline V gives CDR1 SGHVS, CDR2 FQNEAQ. CDR3 size: 16 residues. The ends lost 4 bases at V and 3 bases at J; junction bases unmatched: 6. Written as DNA, the CDR3 is TGTGCCAGCAGCTCTAGCCCTAGCGGGGACACCGGGGAGCTGTTTTTT. Translated, it gives CASSSSPSGDTGELFF. Full variable domain (rest looked up from reference TRBV7-8 and TRBJ2-2): GAGVSQSPRYKVAKRGQDVALRCDPISGHVSLFWYQQALGQGPEFLTYFQNEAQLDKSGLPSDRFFAERPEGSVSTLKIQRTQQEDSAVYLCASSSSPSGDTGELFFGEGSRLTVL.

This clonotype has only a few counts. The junction departs from germline at one end; a sequencing error may be responsible. The chain links TRBV12-3 or TRBV12-4 to TRBJ1-6; 7 bases align to TRBD1. The CDR3 extends over 15 amino acids. The CDR3 nucleotides are TGTGCCAGCAGCTTAGAGGGGGCTTCTAATTCACCCCTCCACTTT. Its translation: CASSLEGASNSPLHF.

The table lists this clonotype with a few counts. The chain carries TRBV5-1 and TRBJ2-1, with D perhaps matching TRBD2 (7 bases). Deletions cut 0 bases from V and 7 bases from J, with 20 bases between. Germline V CDR1 and CDR2: SGHRS, YFSETQ. The CDR3 totals 17 residues. CDR3 sequence: CASSLGGGDTLQNEQFF. CDR3 nucleotide sequence: TGCGCCAGCAGCTTGGGTGGGGGGGACACTCTACAAAATGAGCAGTTCTTC.